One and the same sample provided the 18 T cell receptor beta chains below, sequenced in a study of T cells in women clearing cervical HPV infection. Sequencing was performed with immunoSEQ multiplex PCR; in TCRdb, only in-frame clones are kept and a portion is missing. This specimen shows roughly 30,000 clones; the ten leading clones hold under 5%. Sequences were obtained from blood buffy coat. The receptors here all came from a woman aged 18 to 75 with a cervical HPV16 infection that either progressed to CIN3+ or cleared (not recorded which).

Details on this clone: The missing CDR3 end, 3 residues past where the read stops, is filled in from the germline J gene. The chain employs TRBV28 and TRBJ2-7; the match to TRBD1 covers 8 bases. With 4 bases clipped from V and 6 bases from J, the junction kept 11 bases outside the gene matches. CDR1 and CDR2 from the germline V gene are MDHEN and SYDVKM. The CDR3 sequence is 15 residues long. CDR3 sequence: CASSSGQGVSLEQYF. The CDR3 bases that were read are TGTGCCAGCAGTTCCGGACAGGGAGTATCCCTCGAG.

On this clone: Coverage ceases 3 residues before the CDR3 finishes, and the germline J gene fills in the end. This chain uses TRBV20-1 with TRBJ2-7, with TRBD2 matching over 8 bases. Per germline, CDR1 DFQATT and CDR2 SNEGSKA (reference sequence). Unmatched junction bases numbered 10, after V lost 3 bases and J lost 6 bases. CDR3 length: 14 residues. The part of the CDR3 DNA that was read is TGCAGTGCTAGGCTTTCAGCGGGAGTGTCCGAG. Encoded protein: CSARLSAGVSE. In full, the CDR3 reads CSARLSAGVSEQYF.

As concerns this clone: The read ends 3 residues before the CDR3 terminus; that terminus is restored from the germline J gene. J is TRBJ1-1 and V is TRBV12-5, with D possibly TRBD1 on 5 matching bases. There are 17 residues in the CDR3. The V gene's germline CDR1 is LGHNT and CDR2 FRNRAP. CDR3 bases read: TGTGCTAGTGGTTTGAGGGGTTTAGAGAAAATAAGTTTAGAA. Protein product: CASGLRGLEKISLE. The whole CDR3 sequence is CASGLRGLEKISLEAFF.

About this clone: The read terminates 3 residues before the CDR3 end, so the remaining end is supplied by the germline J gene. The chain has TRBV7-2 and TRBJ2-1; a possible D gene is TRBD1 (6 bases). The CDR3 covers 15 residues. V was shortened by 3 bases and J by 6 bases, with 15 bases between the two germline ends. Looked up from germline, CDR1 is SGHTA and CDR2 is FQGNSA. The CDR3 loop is CASSFQGKIANEQFF. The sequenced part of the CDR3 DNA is TGTGCCAGCAGCTTTCAGGGGAAGATTGCCAATGAG.

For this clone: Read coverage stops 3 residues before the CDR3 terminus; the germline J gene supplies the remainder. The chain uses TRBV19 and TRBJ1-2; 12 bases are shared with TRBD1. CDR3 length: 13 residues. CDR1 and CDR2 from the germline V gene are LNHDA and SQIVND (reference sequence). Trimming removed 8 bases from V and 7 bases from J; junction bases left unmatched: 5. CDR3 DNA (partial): TGTGCCAGTCTCGGGACAGGGGGCGTTGGC. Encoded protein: CASLGTGGVG. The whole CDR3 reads CASLGTGGVGYTF.

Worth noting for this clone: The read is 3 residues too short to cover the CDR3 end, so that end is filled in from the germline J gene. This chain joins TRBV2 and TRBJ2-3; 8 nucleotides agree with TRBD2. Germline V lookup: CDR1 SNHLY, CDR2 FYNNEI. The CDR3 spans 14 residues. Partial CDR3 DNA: TGTGCCAGCAACCGGGAGGGGGGGGAGAAGACG. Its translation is CASNREGGEKT. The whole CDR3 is CASNREGGEKTQYF.

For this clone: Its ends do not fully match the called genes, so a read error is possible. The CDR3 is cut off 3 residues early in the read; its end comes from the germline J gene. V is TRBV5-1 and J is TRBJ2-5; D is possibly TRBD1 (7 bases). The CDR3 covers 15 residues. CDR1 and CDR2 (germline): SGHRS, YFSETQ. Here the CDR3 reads CVSSLGGQNQETQYF. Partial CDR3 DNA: TGCGTCAGCAGCTTGGGGGGACAGAACCAAGAGACC.

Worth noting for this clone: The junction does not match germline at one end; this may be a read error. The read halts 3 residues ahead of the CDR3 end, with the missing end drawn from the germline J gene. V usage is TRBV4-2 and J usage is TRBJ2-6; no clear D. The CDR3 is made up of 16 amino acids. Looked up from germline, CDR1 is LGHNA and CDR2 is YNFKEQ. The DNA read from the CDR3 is TGCGCCAGCAGCCAAGTATCGGGTTCCGGGGCCAACGTC. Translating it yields CASSQVSGSGANV. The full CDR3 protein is CASSQVSGSGANVLTF.

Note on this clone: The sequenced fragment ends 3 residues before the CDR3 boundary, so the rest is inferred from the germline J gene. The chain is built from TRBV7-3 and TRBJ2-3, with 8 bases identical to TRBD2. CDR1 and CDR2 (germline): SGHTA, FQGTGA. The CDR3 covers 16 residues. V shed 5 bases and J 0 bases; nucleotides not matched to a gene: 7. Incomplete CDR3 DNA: TGTGCCAGCAGCCTATCGGGGGGGGTTAGCACAGATACG. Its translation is CASSLSGGVSTDT. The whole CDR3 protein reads CASSLSGGVSTDTQYF.

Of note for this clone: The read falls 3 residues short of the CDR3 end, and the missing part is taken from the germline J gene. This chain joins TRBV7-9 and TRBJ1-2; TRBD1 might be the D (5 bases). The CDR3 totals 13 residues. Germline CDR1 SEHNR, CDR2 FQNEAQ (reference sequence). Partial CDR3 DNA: TGTGCCAGCAGTGAATTTACGGACAATGAC. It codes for CASSEFTDND. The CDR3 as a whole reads CASSEFTDNDYTF.

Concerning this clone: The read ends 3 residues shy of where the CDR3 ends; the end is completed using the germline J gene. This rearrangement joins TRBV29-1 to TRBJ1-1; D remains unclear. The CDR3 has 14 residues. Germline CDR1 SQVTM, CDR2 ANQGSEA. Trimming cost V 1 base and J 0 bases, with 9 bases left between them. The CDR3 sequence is CSVEVRFMNTEAFF. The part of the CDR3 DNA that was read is TGCAGCGTTGAAGTTCGGTTCATGAACACTGAA.

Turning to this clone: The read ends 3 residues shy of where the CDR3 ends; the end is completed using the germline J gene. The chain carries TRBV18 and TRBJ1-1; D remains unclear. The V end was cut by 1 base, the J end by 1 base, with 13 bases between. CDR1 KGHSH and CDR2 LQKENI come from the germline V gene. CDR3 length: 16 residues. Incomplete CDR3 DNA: TGTGCCAGCTCACCACAGAACATAGCCCCGAACACTGAA. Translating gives CASSPQNIAPNTE. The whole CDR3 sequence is CASSPQNIAPNTEAFF.

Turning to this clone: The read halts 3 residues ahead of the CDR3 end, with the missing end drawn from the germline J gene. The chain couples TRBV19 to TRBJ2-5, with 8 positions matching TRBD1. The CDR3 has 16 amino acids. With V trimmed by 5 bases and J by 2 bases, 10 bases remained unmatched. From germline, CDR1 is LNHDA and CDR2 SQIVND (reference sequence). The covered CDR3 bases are TGTGCCAGTAGTTCTGGACAGGGTAGTCCACAAGAGACC. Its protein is CASSSGQGSPQET. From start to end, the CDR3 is CASSSGQGSPQETQYF.

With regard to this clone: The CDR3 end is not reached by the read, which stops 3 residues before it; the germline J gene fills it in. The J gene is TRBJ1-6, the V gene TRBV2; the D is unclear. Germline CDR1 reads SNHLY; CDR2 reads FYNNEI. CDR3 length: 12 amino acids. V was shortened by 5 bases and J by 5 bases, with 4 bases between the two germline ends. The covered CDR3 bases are TGTGCCAGCAGTCAAAATAATTCACCC. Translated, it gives CASSQNNSP. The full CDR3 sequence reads CASSQNNSPLHF.

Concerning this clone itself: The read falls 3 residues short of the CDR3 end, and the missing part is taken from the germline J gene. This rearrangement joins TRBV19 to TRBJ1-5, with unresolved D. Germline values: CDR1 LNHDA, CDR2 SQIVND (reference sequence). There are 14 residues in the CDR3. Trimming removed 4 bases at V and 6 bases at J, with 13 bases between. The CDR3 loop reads CASSNQAASQPQHF. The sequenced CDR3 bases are TGTGCCAGTAGTAATCAAGCCGCGTCTCAGCCC.

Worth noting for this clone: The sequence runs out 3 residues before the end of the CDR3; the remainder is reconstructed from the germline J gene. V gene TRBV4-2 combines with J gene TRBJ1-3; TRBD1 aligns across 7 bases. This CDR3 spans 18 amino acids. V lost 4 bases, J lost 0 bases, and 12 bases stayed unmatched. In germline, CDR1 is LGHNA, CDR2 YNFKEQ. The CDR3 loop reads CASSPGPWDRSSGNTIYF. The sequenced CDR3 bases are TGTGCCAGCAGCCCAGGCCCCTGGGACAGAAGCTCTGGAAACACC.

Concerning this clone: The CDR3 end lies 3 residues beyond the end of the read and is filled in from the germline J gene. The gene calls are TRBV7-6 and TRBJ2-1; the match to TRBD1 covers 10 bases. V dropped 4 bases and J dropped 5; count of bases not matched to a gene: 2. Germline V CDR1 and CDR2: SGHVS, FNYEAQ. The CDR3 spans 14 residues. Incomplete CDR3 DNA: TGTGCCAGCAGCTCGGACAGGGGGAACAATGAG. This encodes CASSSDRGNNE. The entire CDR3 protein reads CASSSDRGNNEQFF.

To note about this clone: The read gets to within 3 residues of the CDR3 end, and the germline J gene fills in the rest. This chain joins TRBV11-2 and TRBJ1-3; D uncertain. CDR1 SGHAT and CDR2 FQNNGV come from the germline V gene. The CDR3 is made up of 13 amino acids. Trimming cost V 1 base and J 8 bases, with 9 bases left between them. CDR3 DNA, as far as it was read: TGTGCCAGCAGCTTAGTCGGGGTAGACACC. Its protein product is CASSLVGVDT. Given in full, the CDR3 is CASSLVGVDTIYF.